This TCR beta chain was sequenced during a study of technical replicates of blood from several donors. The protocol was immunoSEQ multiplex PCR, while the TCRdb copy is restricted to in-frame clones and leaves out a portion. The sample has tens of thousands of clones, 85% to 95% seen once. The receptor comes from a human donor in good health. The sequencing sample was made of T cells isolated from PBMCs.

CDR3 sequence (DNA): TGTGCCAGCAGCCGAAAAACAGGGACAGATACGCAGTATTTT. The encoded protein is CASSRKTGTDTQYF. The V gene is TRBV11-3, the J gene TRBJ2-3; a possible D gene is TRBD1 (6 bases). This CDR3 is built from 14 residues. CDR1 is SGHNT and CDR2 is YENEEA in the germline V gene. The V gene lost 5 bases and the J gene lost 3 bases, with 12 bases spanning the gap.